The text below deals with one T cell receptor (beta chain). CDR1 and CDR2 (germline): LGHDT, YNNKEL (reference sequence). Trimming cost V 3 bases and J 4 bases, with 9 bases left between them. This CDR3 is 13 amino acids long. This sample is part of a study of blood T cell repertoires in COVID-19. Original methodology: Amplified reference gene primers provided the basis for estimating nucleated cell counts. Profiled with immunoSEQ multiplex PCR; TCRdb holds only in-frame clones, not every one. The V and J calls and clone size are taken from that table; D and trimming were inferred from the DNA. This sample carries about 190,000 clones, around 80% of them seen once, and the ten largest clones take approximately 13%.

The sequenced sample was peripheral blood. The TCR comes from a man aged 50-60 years who had recovered from COVID-19. This chain links TRBV3-1 (or the pseudogene TRBV3-2) with TRBJ1-2; D is unresolved. This CDR3 reads CASSQSGFYGYTF. CDR3 nucleotide sequence: TGTGCCAGCAGCCAGTCGGGGTTCTATGGCTACACCTTC.